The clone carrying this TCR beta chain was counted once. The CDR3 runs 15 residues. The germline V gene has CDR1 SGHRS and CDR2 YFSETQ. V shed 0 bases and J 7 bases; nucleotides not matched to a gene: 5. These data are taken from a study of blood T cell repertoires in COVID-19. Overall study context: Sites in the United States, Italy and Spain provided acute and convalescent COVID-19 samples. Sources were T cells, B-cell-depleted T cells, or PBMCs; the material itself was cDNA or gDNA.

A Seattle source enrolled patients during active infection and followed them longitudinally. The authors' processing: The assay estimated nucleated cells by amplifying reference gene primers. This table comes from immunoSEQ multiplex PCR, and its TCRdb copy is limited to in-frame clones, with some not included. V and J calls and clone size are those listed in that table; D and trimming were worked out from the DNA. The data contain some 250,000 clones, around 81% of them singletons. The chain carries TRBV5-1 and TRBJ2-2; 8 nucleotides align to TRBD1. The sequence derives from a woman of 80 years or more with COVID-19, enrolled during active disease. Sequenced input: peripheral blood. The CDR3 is CASSLGDRGGGELFF. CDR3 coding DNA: TGCGCCAGCAGCTTGGGAGACAGGGGAGGCGGGGAGCTGTTTTTT.